This T cell receptor beta chain appears in the sequencing data of a study of blood T cell repertoires in COVID-19 (dated by TCRdb to about 2020). Some background on the complete study: The collaborator samples originated in the United States, Italy and Spain and spanned the acute and convalescent phases of COVID-19. A freely available public database, intended as a resource for researchers studying the immune response to SARS-CoV-2, is where the repertoires were released. Subjects who had been exposed to COVID-19, were actively infected with it, or had recovered from it provided the deeply sampled blood TCRbeta repertoires that made up the dataset. Where available, HLA class I and class II types were obtained from metadata supplied by the sample provider rather than from assay-based typing. Nearly every sample came with metadata listing a de-identified subject ID, COVID-19 status, age in years and sex. The prospective study material was composed of cDNA or gDNA derived from T cells, B-cell-depleted T cells, or PBMCs. Samples were obtained from the ongoing ImmuneRACE study (first 160 participants) and from about 1,300 subjects provided by 6 global collaborators. Study-wide conclusions, independent of this receptor: Clinical and demographic metadata were provided uncurated, with the amount varying by source and participant.

Each collaborating institution followed its own protocols to collect whole blood in K2EDTA tubes. For TCRbeta analysis, collaborator samples were shipped as frozen whole blood, as isolated PBMCs, or as DNA extracted from either sample type. TCRbeta CDR3 regions were amplified from genomic DNA using the immunoSEQ Assay, a bias-controlled multiplex PCR. In the paper's pipeline: The number of nucleated cells in each sample was estimated from the amplification of reference gene primers within the assay. To quantify the absolute abundance of each unique TCRbeta CDR3 rearrangement, sequence reads were collapsed and filtered. Productive Simpson clonality was computed per sample as the square root of Simpson's diversity index over productive rearrangements. In TCRdb, the immuneACCESS table is reduced to in-frame sequences with V and J assigned. These tables do not hold every clone; where another copy was compared, an unresolved V gene accounts for under half, and the others remain unexplained. V, J and clone size are taken as reported in that table, and D and trimming were inferred from the DNA itself. The sample has some 120,000 clones on record, roughly 76% of them singletons. The ten largest clones capture about 10% of the sample.

Per the germline V gene, SNHLY is the CDR1 and FYNNEI is the CDR2. Its CDR3 holds 16 amino acids, cysteine through phenylalanine. The sequence is cut down to CDR3 DNA, 48 bases in frame from base 1. At the junction V is shortened by 6 bases and J by 6 bases; bases outside the gene matches: 13. On this clone itself: Its recognized antigen is unknown. Per-base quality was not reported, and no clone a single base away is much larger than it.

The clonotype originates from a human donor in a cohort sampled during active COVID-19. The specimen was peripheral blood. The chain links TRBV2 with TRBJ2-5, and TRBD2 matches 10 of the central bases. The CDR3 loop reads CASSEWVERGGQTQYF. The DNA sequence is as follows: TGTGCCAGCAGCGAGTGGGTGGAGCGGGGGGGGCAGACCCAGTACTTC.